The clone carrying this TCR delta chain occurred a few times. TCRdb pairs this DNA with a much larger clone's protein that differs at residue 12, likely a read error; the protein shown was translated from the DNA. Germline values: CDR1 GEAIGNYY, CDR2 EKD. The CDR3 loop spans 18 amino acids. This record belongs to a study of gamma-delta chains in newborns, infants, children. Study-level information: Microbial exposure reportedly drives polyclonal innate γδ T cell expansion after birth.

TCRdb re-called the reads using CATT. The profile shows 4,500 or so delta-chain clones, approximately 3% of them singletons. Sequenced material: blood. The sequence came from a child who was a newborn, infant or young child, either healthy, febrile or measles-vaccinated (not recorded which). The rearrangement joins TRDV2 to TRDJ3; 11 nucleotides line up with TRDD3. CDR3 residues: CACDTGGYASWGTRQMFF. CDR3 DNA sequence: TGTGCCTGTGACACTGGGGGATACGCCTCCTGGGGCACCCGACAGATGTTTTTC.